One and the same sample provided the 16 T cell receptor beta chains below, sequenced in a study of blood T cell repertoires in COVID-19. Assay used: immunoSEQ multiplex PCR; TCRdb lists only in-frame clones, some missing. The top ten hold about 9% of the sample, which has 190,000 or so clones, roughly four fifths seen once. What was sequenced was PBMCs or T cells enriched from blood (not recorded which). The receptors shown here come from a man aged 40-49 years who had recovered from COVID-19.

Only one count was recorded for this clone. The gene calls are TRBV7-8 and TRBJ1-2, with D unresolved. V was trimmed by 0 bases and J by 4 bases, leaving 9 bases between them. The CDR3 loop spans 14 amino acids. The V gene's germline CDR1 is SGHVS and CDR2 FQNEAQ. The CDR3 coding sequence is TGTGCCAGCAGCTTAGCATCTCAGTCCTATGGCTACACCTTC. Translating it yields CASSLASQSYGYTF.

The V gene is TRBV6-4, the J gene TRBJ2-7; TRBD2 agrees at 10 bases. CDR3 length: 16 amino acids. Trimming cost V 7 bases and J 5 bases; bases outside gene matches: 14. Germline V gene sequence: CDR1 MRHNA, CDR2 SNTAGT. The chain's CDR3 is CASTTRGWLAGDEQYF. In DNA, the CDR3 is TGTGCCAGCACCACACGGGGATGGCTAGCGGGAGACGAGCAGTACTTC.

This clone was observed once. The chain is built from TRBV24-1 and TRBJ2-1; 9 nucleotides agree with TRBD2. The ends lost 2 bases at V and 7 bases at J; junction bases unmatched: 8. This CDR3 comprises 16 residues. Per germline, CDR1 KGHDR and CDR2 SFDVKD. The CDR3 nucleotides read TGTGCCACCAGTGATTGGTCTAGCGGGGACGGAAATGAGCAGTTCTTC. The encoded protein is CATSDWSSGDGNEQFF.

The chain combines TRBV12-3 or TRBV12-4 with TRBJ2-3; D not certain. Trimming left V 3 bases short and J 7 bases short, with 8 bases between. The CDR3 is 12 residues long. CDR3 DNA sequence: TGTGCCAGCAGTTTGTCAGGAAATACGCAGTATTTT. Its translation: CASSLSGNTQYF.

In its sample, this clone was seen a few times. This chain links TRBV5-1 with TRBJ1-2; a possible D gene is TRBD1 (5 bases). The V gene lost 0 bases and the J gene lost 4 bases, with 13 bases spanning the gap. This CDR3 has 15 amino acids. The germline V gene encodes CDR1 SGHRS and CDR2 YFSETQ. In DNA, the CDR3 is TGCGCCAGCAGCTTGGTATTAGGGCAGGGCTATGGCTACACCTTC. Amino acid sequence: CASSLVLGQGYGYTF.

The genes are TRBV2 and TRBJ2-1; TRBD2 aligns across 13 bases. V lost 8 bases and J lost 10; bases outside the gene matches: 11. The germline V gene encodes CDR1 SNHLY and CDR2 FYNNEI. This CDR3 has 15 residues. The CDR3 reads CASVSGTSGVGEQFF. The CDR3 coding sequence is TGTGCCAGCGTTTCCGGGACTAGCGGGGTAGGGGAGCAGTTCTTC.

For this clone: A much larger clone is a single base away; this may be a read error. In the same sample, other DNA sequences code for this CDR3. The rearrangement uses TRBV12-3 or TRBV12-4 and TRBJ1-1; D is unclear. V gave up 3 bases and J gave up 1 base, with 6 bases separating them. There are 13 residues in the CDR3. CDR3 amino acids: CASSLTGNTEAFF. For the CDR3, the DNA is TGTGCCAGCAGTTTGACGGGGAACACTGAAGCTTTCTTT.

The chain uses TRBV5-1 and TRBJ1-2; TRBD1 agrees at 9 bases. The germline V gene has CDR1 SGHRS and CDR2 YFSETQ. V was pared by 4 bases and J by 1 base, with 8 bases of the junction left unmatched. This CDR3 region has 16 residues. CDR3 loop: CASSLGTGWVNYGYTF. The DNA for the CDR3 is TGCGCCAGCAGCCTGGGGACAGGGTGGGTTAACTATGGCTACACCTTC.

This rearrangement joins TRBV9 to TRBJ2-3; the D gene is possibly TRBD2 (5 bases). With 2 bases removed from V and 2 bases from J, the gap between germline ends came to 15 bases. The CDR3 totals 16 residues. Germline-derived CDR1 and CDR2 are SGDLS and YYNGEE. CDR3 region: CASSVPRERNTDTQYF. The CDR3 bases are TGTGCCAGCAGCGTCCCTAGGGAGCGGAACACAGATACGCAGTATTTT.

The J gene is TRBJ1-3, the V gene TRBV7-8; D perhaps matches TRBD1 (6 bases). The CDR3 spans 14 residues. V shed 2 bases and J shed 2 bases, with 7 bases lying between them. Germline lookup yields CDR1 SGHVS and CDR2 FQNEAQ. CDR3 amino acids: CASSLRGTGNTIYF. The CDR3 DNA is TGTGCCAGCAGCTTAAGGGGGACTGGAAACACCATATATTTT.

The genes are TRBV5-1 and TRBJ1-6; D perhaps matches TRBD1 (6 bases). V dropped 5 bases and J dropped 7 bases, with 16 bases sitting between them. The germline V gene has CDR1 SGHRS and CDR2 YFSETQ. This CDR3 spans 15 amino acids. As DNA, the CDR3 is TGCGCCAGCAGGCCAAACGGACAGCAGAATTCACCCCTCCACTTT. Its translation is CASRPNGQQNSPLHF.

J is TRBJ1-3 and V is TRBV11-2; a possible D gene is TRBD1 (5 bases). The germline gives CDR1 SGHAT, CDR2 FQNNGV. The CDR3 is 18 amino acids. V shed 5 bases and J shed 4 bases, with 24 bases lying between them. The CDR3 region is CASSVSTIQGSPGNTIYF. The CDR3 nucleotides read TGTGCCAGCAGCGTATCAACAATCCAGGGCTCCCCCGGAAACACCATATATTTT.

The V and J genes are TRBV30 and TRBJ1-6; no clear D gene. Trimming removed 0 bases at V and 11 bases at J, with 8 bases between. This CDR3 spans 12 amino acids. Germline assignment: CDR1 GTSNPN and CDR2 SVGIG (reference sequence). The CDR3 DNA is TGTGCCTGGAGTGTAACGGTAGCACCCCTCCACTTT. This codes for CAWSVTVAPLHF.

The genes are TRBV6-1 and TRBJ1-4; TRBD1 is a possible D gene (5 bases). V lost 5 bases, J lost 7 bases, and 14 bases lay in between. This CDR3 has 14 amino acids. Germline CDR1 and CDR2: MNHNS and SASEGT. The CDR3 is CASSIQGSGEKLFF. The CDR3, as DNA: TGTGCCAGCAGTATCCAGGGATCGGGTGAAAAACTGTTTTTT.

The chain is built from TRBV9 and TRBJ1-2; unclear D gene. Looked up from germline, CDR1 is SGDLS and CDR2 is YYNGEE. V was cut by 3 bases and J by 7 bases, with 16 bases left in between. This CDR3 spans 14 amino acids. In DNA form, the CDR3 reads TGTGCCAGCAGCGCCCAAGGGAGGGTTTCTGGCTACACCTTC. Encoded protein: CASSAQGRVSGYTF.

As DNA, the CDR3 is TGTGCCAGCAGTTTATTTGGGACAGGGGTCGGGGGCTACACCTTC. Protein: CASSLFGTGVGGYTF. V usage is TRBV27 and J usage is TRBJ1-2, with 10 bases lining up with TRBD1. This CDR3 contains 15 residues. The germline V gene encodes CDR1 MNHEY and CDR2 SMNVEV (reference sequence). With V trimmed by 1 base and J by 8 bases, 7 bases remained unmatched.